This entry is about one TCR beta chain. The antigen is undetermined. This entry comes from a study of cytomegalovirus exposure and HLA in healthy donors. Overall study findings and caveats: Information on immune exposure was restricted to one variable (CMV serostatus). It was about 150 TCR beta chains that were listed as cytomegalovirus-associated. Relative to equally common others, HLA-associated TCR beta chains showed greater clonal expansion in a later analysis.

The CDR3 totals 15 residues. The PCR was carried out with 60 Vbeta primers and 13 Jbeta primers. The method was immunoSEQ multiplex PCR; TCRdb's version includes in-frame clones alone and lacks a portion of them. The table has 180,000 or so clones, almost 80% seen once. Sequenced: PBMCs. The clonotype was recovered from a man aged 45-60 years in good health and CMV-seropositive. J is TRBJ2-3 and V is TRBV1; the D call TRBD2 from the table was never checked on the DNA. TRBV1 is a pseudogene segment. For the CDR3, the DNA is TGCACCAGCAGCCCGAAACGGGGGGCCCCAGATACGCAGTATTTT. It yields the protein CTSSPKRGAPDTQYF.